The 4 T cell receptor beta chains given below trace back to one sample, sequenced in a study of blood T cell repertoires in COVID-19. Profiling relied on immunoSEQ multiplex PCR, and the TCRdb table lists in-frame clones only, not all of them. The table includes roughly 250,000 clones, around nine tenths detected once. Source material: peripheral blood. The origin of the receptors is a woman in her 40s who had recovered from COVID-19.

The chain combines TRBV27 with TRBJ1-4; 7 bases line up with TRBD1. Germline trimming cut 5 bases from V and 4 bases from J; bases unmatched to any gene: 7. This CDR3 has 15 amino acids. Germline CDR1 reads MNHEY; CDR2 reads SMNVEV (reference sequence). The CDR3 DNA reads TGTGCCAGCAGTCCCCGGGACAGCCTTAATGAAAAACTGTTTTTT. The encoded protein is CASSPRDSLNEKLFF.

This chain uses TRBV5-1 with TRBJ2-1; 14 nucleotides agree with TRBD2. This CDR3 comprises 16 residues. Trimming cost V 3 bases and J 3 bases; bases outside gene matches: 2. Germline V gene data show CDR1 as SGHRS and CDR2 as YFSETQ. The CDR3 bases are TGCGCCAGCAGCTCGGGACTAGCGGGAGACTACAATGAGCAGTTCTTC. It is translated as CASSSGLAGDYNEQFF. Looking up the rest from reference TRBV5-1 and TRBJ2-1 gives the full variable domain: KAGVTQTPRYLIKTRGQQVTLSCSPISGHRSVSWYQQTPGQGLQFLFEYFSETQRNKGNFPGRFSGRQFSNSRSEMNVSTLELGDSALYLCASSSGLAGDYNEQFFGPGTRLTVL.

As for this clone: Other DNA sequences in the sample encode the same CDR3. The CDR3 sequence: CSVGGGPYEQYF. CDR3 in DNA: TGCAGCGTTGGCGGAGGGCCCTACGAGCAGTACTTC. V is TRBV29-1 and J is TRBJ2-7, with a possible D match to TRBD2 (6 bases). V lost 4 bases and J 2 bases, leaving 9 bases between the germline ends. Germline V gives CDR1 SQVTM, CDR2 ANQGSEA. This CDR3 has 12 amino acids.

V gene TRBV5-1 combines with J gene TRBJ2-1; 12 bases line up with TRBD2. Germline V CDR1 and CDR2: SGHRS, YFSETQ. The V and J ends lost 3 bases and 4 bases, in that order; junction bases with no gene match: 2. The CDR3 contains 15 residues. The CDR3 is CASSSTSGSYNEQFF. The CDR3 nucleotides read TGCGCCAGCAGCTCGACTAGCGGGAGTTACAATGAGCAGTTCTTC.